The clone carrying this T cell receptor (beta chain) was counted ten times or more. Trimming removed 2 bases from V and 4 bases from J; junction bases left unmatched: 10. Per the germline V gene, CDR1 is DFQATT and CDR2 is SNEGSKA (reference sequence). The CDR3 runs 16 residues. The data were obtained in a study of T-cell reconstitution after alpha-beta-depleted transplantation in children. As it was prepared, the TCRbeta library received unique molecular identifiers. Each CDR3 protein is one row after TCRdb ran MiXCR on the PCR reads. This sample has some 400,000 distinct CDR3 sequences, with roughly 22% found just once.

The TCR comes from a human donor who donated a stem cell graft to a child with acute myeloid leukemia. Sequencing was performed on PBMCs from the stem cell graft donor, taken from the stem cell graft. The V call is TRBV20-1, the J call TRBJ2-5; 10 nucleotides agree with TRBD2. CDR3 loop: CSARHLAGAVGETQYF. CDR3 in DNA: TGCAGTGCTAGACATCTAGCGGGAGCAGTGGGAGAGACCCAGTACTTC.